In its sample, the clone carrying this TCR beta chain was seen many times. To make TCR beta libraries, researchers used iRepertoire HTBI primers and Arm-PCR of CDR3 regions. TCRdb ran MiXCR on the multiplex PCR reads and lists one entry per CDR3 protein. The data show roughly 450,000 distinct CDR3 sequences, around 20% seen once. Trimming took 3 bases from V and 6 from J; bases not matched to a gene: 11. The CDR3 spans 15 residues. This sample is part of a study of regulatory T cells in long-lasting Graves disease. Sample time point: persistent/refractory GD, antithyroid drugs over 5 years with positive TRAb. After RNA was extracted from PBMCs, the TCR library was made from it. In this cohort, patients came from an endocrinology department located in Xi'an, China.

Sequencing was performed on peripheral blood mononuclear cells (PBMCs), taken when the disease was refractory, from a patient treated with antithyroid drugs. This TCR was recovered from a female donor with Graves disease. The chain combines TRBV12-3 or TRBV12-4 with TRBJ2-7; 7 bases align to TRBD2. CDR3 in DNA: TGTGCCAGCAGTTTTTCCGCGGGAGAGCTAGGCGAGCAGTACTTC. It codes for CASSFSAGELGEQYF.